Below are 26 T cell receptor beta chains sequenced from a single sample in a study of T cell responses to AZD1222 COVID-19 vaccine. Here immunoSEQ multiplex PCR was the method, and the copy in TCRdb shows in-frame clones only, minus some. In the table there are under 150,000 clones, less than 95% of which are singletons. Sequenced here: peripheral blood, sampled on day 0 of AZD1222 vaccination. Source of these receptors: an adult in good health.

This rearrangement joins TRBV5-4 to TRBJ1-1, with D possibly matching TRBD1 (5 bases). CDR1 is SGHNT, CDR2 YYREEE, per germline (reference sequence). The CDR3 totals 15 residues. V was trimmed by 0 bases and J by 1 base, leaving 10 bases between them. The CDR3 here is CASSLDPGTNTEAFF. As DNA, the CDR3 is TGTGCCAGCAGCTTGGATCCGGGGACGAACACTGAAGCTTTCTTT.

This chain connects TRBV28 to TRBJ2-1; the match to TRBD1 covers 10 bases. This CDR3 has 16 amino acids. Losses at the gene ends were 4 bases for V and 2 bases for J; bases not matched to a gene: 5. Germline assignment: CDR1 MDHEN and CDR2 SYDVKM. The CDR3 nucleotides read TGTGCCAGCAGTTCGACGGGGACAGGGGCCTACAATGAGCAGTTCTTC. It translates to CASSSTGTGAYNEQFF. Full variable domain (remainder filled in from reference TRBV28 and TRBJ2-1): DVKVTQSSRYLVKRTGEKVFLECVQDMDHENMFWYRQDPGLGLRLIYFSYDVKMKEKGDIPEGYSVSREKKERFSLILESASTNQTSMYLCASSSTGTGAYNEQFFGPGTRLTVL.

The rearrangement links TRBV11-3 to TRBJ2-7; 13 positions match TRBD2. The CDR3 has 15 residues. Germline V gene sequence: CDR1 SGHNT, CDR2 YENEEA. With 4 bases clipped from V and 3 bases from J, the junction kept 3 bases outside the gene matches. In DNA, the CDR3 is TGTGCCAGCAGCTCGGGACTAGCGGGATTCTACGAGCAGTACTTC. Protein: CASSSGLAGFYEQYF.

Only one count was recorded for this clone. This chain joins TRBV24-1 and TRBJ2-2, with a possible D match to TRBD2 (5 bases). The CDR3 sequence is 16 residues long. The germline V gene has CDR1 KGHDR and CDR2 SFDVKD. V lost 2 bases, J lost 3 bases, and 12 bases lay in between. CDR3 bases: TGTGCCACCAGTGATTCTGGGAGCGGCTACACCGGGGAGCTGTTTTTT. Translating it yields CATSDSGSGYTGELFF.

The chain recombines TRBV3-1 (or the pseudogene TRBV3-2) with TRBJ2-7, with no clear D. The CDR3 totals 12 residues. V was cut by 5 bases and J by 3 bases, with 8 bases left in between. CDR1 is LGHDT and CDR2 is YNNKEL in the germline V gene (reference sequence). In nucleotides, the CDR3 is TGTGCCAGCAGCATGAATATCTACGAGCAGTACTTC. Translation: CASSMNIYEQYF.

The V call is TRBV27, the J call TRBJ2-7; D remains ambiguous. Germline-derived CDR1 and CDR2 are MNHEY and SMNVEV (reference sequence). Deletions cut 0 bases from V and 6 bases from J, with 12 bases between. The length of the CDR3 is 14 residues. The CDR3 reads CASSLSVSPSEQYF. CDR3 coding DNA: TGTGCCAGCAGTTTATCGGTGTCCCCCTCCGAGCAGTACTTC.

The chain is built from TRBV12-3 or TRBV12-4 and TRBJ2-4; perhaps TRBD2 as D (5 bases). The CDR3 runs to 13 residues. The germline V and J ends were trimmed by 5 bases and 7 bases, with 12 bases remaining between them. CDR3 sequence: CASSPGLANIQYF. Written as DNA, the CDR3 is TGTGCCAGCAGTCCCGGGCTAGCTAACATTCAGTACTTC.

J is TRBJ2-1 and V is TRBV11-3; tentative D call: TRBD2 (5 bases). Trimming stripped 2 bases from V and 10 bases from J, with 15 bases between. Germline V gene sequence: CDR1 SGHNT, CDR2 YENEEA. This CDR3 spans 14 amino acids. The CDR3 coding sequence is TGTGCCAGCAGCTTAAACCCAAGTGGGGAGGAGCAGTTCTTC. Its protein product is CASSLNPSGEEQFF. Full variable domain (rest looked up from reference TRBV11-3 and TRBJ2-1): EAGVVQSPRYKIIEKKQPVAFWCNPISGHNTLYWYLQNLGQGPELLIRYENEEAVDDSQLPKDRFSAERLKGVDSTLKIQPAELGDSAVYLCASSLNPSGEEQFFGPGTRLTVL.

The chain couples TRBV6-1 to TRBJ1-1; D call uncertain. Germline CDR1 is MNHNS and CDR2 is SASEGT. The CDR3 consists of 15 residues. V was clipped by 1 base and J by 2 bases, with 11 bases between them. The CDR3 region has the DNA TGTGCCAGCAGTGAAGGGGGTCTACAAAACACTGAAGCTTTCTTT. Its protein is CASSEGGLQNTEAFF.

The J gene is TRBJ2-2, the V gene TRBV10-3, with 10 bases fitting TRBD2. This CDR3 spans 16 amino acids. V shed 3 bases and J 1 base; nucleotides not matched to a gene: 2. Germline V lookup: CDR1 ENHRY, CDR2 SYGVKD. Here the CDR3 reads CAISERLAGNTGELFF. The CDR3 DNA reads as TGTGCCATCAGTGAAAGACTAGCGGGGAACACCGGGGAGCTGTTTTTT.

A word on this clone: The conserved phenylalanine or tryptophan normally closing the CDR3 is absent here, so this likely arose from a read error. J is TRBJ1-2 and V is TRBV18, with D possibly matching TRBD1 (5 bases). CDR1 and CDR2 from the germline V gene are KGHSH and LQKENI. This CDR3 is built from 15 residues. With 3 bases removed from V and 3 bases from J, the gap between germline ends came to 14 bases. CDR3 coding DNA: TGTGCCAGCTCACCCAGGGAGGGGACGGACTATGGCTACACCCTC. As protein: CASSPREGTDYGYTL.

The rearrangement uses TRBV6-6 and TRBJ1-6, with TRBD1 matching 7 bases. This CDR3 comprises 15 residues. Trimming took 0 bases from V and 9 from J; bases not matched to a gene: 5. CDR1 is MNHNY and CDR2 is SVGAGI in the germline V gene (reference sequence). CDR3 amino acids: CASSYSTGSTSPLHF. CDR3 DNA sequence: TGTGCCAGCAGTTACTCGACAGGGAGTACTTCACCCCTCCACTTT.

The chain has TRBV7-2 and TRBJ2-1, with a possible D match to TRBD1 (5 bases). CDR3 length: 15 residues. Trimming took 2 bases from V and 0 from J, leaving 8 bases between them. Germline V CDR1 and CDR2: SGHTA, FQGNSA. Here the CDR3 DNA reads TGTGCCAGCAGCTTATATAGGGGCTCCTACAATGAGCAGTTCTTC. The encoded protein is CASSLYRGSYNEQFF.

The chain uses TRBV15 and TRBJ2-7; 7 bases agree with TRBD2. Germline CDR1 LNHNV, CDR2 YYDKDF (reference sequence). The CDR3 is made up of 15 amino acids. V lost 0 bases, J lost 4 bases, and 6 bases stayed unmatched. CDR3 bases: TGTGCCACCAGCAGAGAAGGCGGGAGTGGTTACGAGCAGTACTTC. This sequence encodes CATSREGGSGYEQYF.

The rearrangement links TRBV9 to TRBJ2-7, with 7 bases matching TRBD2. V lost 3 bases, J lost 4 bases, and 7 bases stayed unmatched. The CDR3 is 14 residues long. Per germline, CDR1 SGDLS and CDR2 YYNGEE. CDR3 nucleotide sequence: TGTGCCAGCAGCGGCGGGAGCTTGTGGTACGAGCAGTACTTC. It is translated as CASSGGSLWYEQYF.

The genes are TRBV7-3 and TRBJ1-5; D unresolved. Per germline, CDR1 SGHTA and CDR2 FQGTGA. V was trimmed by 0 bases and J by 6 bases, leaving 6 bases between them. This CDR3 has 13 amino acids. The DNA for the CDR3 is TGTGCCAGCAGCTTAACGGAGGGTCAGCCCCAGCATTTT. This translates into CASSLTEGQPQHF.

This chain connects TRBV12-3 or TRBV12-4 to TRBJ1-1; 9 nucleotides align to TRBD1. The trim removed 7 bases at V and 7 bases at J, leaving 7 bases unmatched. The CDR3 is 13 residues long. The CDR3 region has the DNA TGTGCCAGCAAAAATACAGGGGGCTTTGAAGCTTTCTTT. Its protein is CASKNTGGFEAFF.

The chain uses TRBV6-6 and TRBJ1-1; TRBD1 is a possible D gene (6 bases). V lost 6 bases to trimming and J lost 6 bases, with 14 bases between them. CDR1 is MNHNY and CDR2 is SVGAGI in the germline V gene (reference sequence). This CDR3 region has 13 residues. CDR3 in amino acids: CASRETGGAEAFF. Written as DNA, the CDR3 is TGTGCCAGCAGGGAGACGGGGGGCGCTGAAGCTTTCTTT.

The chain is built from TRBV11-2 and TRBJ1-6; 8 positions agree with TRBD1. CDR1 is SGHAT and CDR2 is FQNNGV in the germline V gene. The CDR3 is 15 residues long. With V trimmed by 0 bases and J by 10 bases, 5 bases remained unmatched. DNA of the CDR3: TGTGCCAGCAGCTTAGACAGGGGGCGAGAATCACCCCTCCACTTT. Its protein product is CASSLDRGRESPLHF.

The chain carries TRBV6-5 and TRBJ2-5; D gene unclear. The CDR3 is 13 residues long. CDR1 MNHEY and CDR2 SVGAGI come from the germline V gene. The V end lost 8 bases, the J end lost 6 bases, and 16 bases lay between the germline ends. The CDR3 is CASSSWGGKTQYF. For the CDR3, the DNA is TGTGCCAGCTCAAGTTGGGGTGGGAAGACCCAGTACTTC.

The chain recombines TRBV7-3 with TRBJ1-3; D is ambiguous. Germline V gene data show CDR1 as SGHTA and CDR2 as FQGTGA. The V and J ends lost 9 bases and 4 bases respectively, with 10 bases between them. There are 12 residues in the CDR3. This CDR3 reads CASKGDGNTIYF. The CDR3 coding sequence is TGTGCCAGTAAGGGTGACGGAAACACCATATATTTT.

The DNA of the CDR3 is TGTGCCAGCAGTGCACAGGGACATTATGGCTACACCTTC. Protein: CASSAQGHYGYTF. The chain joins TRBV9 to TRBJ1-2; possible D gene TRBD1, 6 bases. Germline values: CDR1 SGDLS, CDR2 YYNGEE. Trimming removed 5 bases at V and 5 bases at J, with 13 bases between. CDR3 length equals 13 residues.

The V gene is TRBV19, the J gene TRBJ1-6; unclear D gene. V was clipped by 5 bases and J by 9 bases, with 8 bases between them. The CDR3 is made up of 12 amino acids. Germline loops: CDR1 LNHDA, CDR2 SQIVND (reference sequence). CDR3 DNA sequence: TGTGCCAGTAGTCCCGGACTTTCACCCCTCCACTTT. Encoded protein: CASSPGLSPLHF. Drawing the rest from reference TRBV19 and TRBJ1-6, the complete variable domain is DGGITQSPKYLFRKEGQNVTLSCEQNLNHDAMYWYRQDPGQGLRLIYYSQIVNDFQKGDIAEGYSVSREKKESFPLTVTSAQKNPTAFYLCASSPGLSPLHFGNGTRLTVT.

V gene TRBV6-5 combines with J gene TRBJ2-4; TRBD1 matches at 7 bases. Germline V CDR1 and CDR2: MNHEY, SVGAGI. The CDR3 loop spans 13 amino acids. Germline trimming cut 10 bases from V and 5 bases from J; bases unmatched to any gene: 8. The CDR3 nucleotides are TGTGCCACAACAGGGGTCGGACAAAACATTCAGTACTTC. This sequence encodes CATTGVGQNIQYF.

The gene calls are TRBV18 and TRBJ1-1; D is unresolved. Germline V gene data show CDR1 as KGHSH and CDR2 as LQKENI. Trimming pared 8 bases from V and 3 bases from J, leaving 13 bases between. The CDR3 has 13 amino acids. This chain's CDR3 is CASPQWEDTEAFF. DNA of the CDR3: TGTGCCAGCCCACAGTGGGAGGACACTGAAGCTTTCTTT.

The chain carries TRBV2 and TRBJ1-5; a weak D match, TRBD1 (5 bases). The CDR3 extends over 17 amino acids. The ends were cut back, 4 bases at V and 2 bases at J, with 18 bases in the middle. CDR1 is SNHLY and CDR2 is FYNNEI in the germline V gene. DNA for the CDR3: TGTGCCAGCAGTGCATCCTCCACAGGTTTGCGCAATCAGCCCCAGCATTTT. Translating it yields CASSASSTGLRNQPQHF.